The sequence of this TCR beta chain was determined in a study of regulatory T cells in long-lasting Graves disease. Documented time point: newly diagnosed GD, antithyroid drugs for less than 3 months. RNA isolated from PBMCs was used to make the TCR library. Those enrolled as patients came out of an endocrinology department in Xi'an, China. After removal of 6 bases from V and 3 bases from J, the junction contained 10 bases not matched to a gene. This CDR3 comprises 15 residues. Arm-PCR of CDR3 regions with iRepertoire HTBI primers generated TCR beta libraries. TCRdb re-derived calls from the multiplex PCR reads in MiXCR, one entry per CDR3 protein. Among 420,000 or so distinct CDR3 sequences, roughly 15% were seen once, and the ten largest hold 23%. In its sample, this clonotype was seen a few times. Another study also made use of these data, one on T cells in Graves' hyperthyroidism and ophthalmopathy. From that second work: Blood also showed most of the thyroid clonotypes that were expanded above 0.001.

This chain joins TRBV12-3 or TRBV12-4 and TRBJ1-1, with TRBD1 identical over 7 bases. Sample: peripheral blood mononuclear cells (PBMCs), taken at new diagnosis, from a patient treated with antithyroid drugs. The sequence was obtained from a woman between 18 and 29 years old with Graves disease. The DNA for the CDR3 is TGTGCCAGCAGCCGTAGACAGGGAAAGTACACTGAAGCTTTCTTT. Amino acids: CASSRRQGKYTEAFF.